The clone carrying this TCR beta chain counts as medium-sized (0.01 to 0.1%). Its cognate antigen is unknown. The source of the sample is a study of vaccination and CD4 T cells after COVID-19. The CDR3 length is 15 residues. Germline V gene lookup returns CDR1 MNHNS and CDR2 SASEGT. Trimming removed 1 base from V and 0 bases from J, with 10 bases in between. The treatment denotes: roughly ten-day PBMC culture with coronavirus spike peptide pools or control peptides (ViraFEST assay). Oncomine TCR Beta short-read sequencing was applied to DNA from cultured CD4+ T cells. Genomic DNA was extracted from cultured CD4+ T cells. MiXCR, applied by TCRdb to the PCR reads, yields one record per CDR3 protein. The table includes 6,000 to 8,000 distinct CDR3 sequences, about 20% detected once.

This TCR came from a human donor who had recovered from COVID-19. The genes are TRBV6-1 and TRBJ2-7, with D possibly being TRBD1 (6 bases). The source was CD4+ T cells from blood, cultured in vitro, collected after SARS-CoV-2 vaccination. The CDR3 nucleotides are TGTGCCAGCAGTGAAGGGCAGGGGAGCTCCTACGAGCAGTACTTC. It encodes CASSEGQGSSYEQYF.